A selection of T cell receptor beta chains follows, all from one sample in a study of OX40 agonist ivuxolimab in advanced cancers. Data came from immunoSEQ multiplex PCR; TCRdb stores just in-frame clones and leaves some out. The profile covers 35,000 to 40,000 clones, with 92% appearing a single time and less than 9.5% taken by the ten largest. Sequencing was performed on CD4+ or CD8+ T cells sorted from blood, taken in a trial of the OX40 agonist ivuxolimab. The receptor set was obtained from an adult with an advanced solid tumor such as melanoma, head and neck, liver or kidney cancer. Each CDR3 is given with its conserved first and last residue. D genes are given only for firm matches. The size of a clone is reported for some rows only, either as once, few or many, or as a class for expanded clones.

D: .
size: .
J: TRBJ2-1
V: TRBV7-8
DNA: TGTGCCAGCAGTCCCCTACAGGCTACGCTACACAATGAGCAGTTCTTC
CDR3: CASSPLQATLHNEQFF

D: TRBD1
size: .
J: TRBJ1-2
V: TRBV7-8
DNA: TGTGCCAGCAGCTTCTGGACAGGGGGTGAAAACTATGGCTACACCTTC
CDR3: CASSFWTGGENYGYTF

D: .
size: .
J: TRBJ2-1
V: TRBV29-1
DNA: TGCAGCGCCCTAGAAAACTCCTACAATGAGCAGTTCTTC
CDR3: CSALENSYNEQFF

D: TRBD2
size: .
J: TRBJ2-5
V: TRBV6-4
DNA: TGTGCCAGCAGTGGGCTACTAGCGGGGCTCTGCGAGGGAGAGACCCAGTACTTC
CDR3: CASSGLLAGLCEGETQYF

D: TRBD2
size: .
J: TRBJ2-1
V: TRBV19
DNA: TGTGCCGCCTATTCGACTAGCGACGGTACGTTCTTC
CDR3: CAAYSTSDGTFF

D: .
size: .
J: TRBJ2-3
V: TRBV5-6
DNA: TGTGCCAGCAGCAGGGGGAAGGGACTGATAGTTACGCAGTATTTT
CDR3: CASSRGKGLIVTQYF

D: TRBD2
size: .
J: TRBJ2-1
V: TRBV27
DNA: TGTGCCAGCAGTCCATATTCACTAGCGGGAGGGCCCGGGCAGTTCTTC
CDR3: CASSPYSLAGGPGQFF

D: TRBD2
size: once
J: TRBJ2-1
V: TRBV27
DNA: TGTGCCAGCAAGAAACGGGAGGGCCTATGGCATGAGCAGTTCTTC
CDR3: CASKKREGLWHEQFF

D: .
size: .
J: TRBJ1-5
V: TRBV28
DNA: TGTGCCAGCAACGAGAAAGAGGTCAATCAGCCCCAGCATTTT
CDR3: CASNEKEVNQPQHF

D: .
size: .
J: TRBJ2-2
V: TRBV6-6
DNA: TGTGCCAGCAGCGGCTCGGGAACCGGGGAGCTGTTTTTT
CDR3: CASSGSGTGELFF

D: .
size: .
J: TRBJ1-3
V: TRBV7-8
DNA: TGTGCCAGCTCTCTTACCACAGGGAGCTCTGGAAACACCATATATTTT
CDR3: CASSLTTGSSGNTIYF

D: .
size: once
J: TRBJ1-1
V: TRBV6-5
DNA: TGTGCCACCTCGGGGGGTTCTGAAGCTTTCTTT
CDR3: CATSGGSEAFF

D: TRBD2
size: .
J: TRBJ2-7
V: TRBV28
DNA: TGTGCCAGCAGTCCCCGGACTAGCGGGAGTATCGTCTACGAGCAGTACTTC
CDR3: CASSPRTSGSIVYEQYF